What follows are 18 T cell receptor beta chains derived from one specimen sequenced in a study of blood T cells in healthy people across ages. Sample-barcoded 5' priming and a J-beta primer mix drove a second PCR of 7 to 11 cycles. One entry per CDR3 protein results from TCRdb running MiXCR on the 5' RACE reads. The sample has more than 750,000 distinct CDR3 sequences; 25% to 35% are singletons. These data are also associated with another study on T cells of mothers and their children.

The source material was blood. The receptor set was obtained from a woman aged 40 to 49 in good health.

The rearrangement joins TRBV27 to TRBJ2-3, with TRBD2 matching over 9 bases. From germline, CDR1 is MNHEY and CDR2 SMNVEV (reference sequence). The CDR3 consists of 16 residues. Trimming cost V 7 bases and J 1 base; bases outside gene matches: 9. In DNA, the CDR3 is TGTGCCAGCACGACTTACTCTAGCGGGGGCACAGATACGCAGTATTTT. It encodes CASTTYSSGGTDTQYF.

CDR3 loop: CSVEYMGNEQFF. In DNA form, the CDR3 reads TGCAGCGTTGAATATATGGGCAATGAGCAGTTCTTC. The chain has TRBV29-1 and TRBJ2-1; no reliable D call. Germline assignment: CDR1 SQVTM and CDR2 ANQGSEA. Trimming cost V 2 bases and J 6 bases, with 8 bases left between them. This CDR3 contains 12 residues.

This clonotype was seen at least ten times. This rearrangement joins TRBV7-2 to TRBJ2-7; D gene uncertain. Per germline, CDR1 SGHTA and CDR2 FQGNSA. The length of the CDR3 is 13 residues. The V end lost 2 bases, the J end lost 6 bases, and 11 bases lay between the germline ends. The CDR3, as DNA: TGTGCCAGCAGCTTAATGCGTCTTGGCGAGCAGTACTTC. Its translation is CASSLMRLGEQYF. The variable domain in full, completed from reference TRBV7-2 and TRBJ2-7, reads GAGVSQSPSNKVTEKGKDVELRCDPISGHTALYWYRQSLGQGLEFLIYFQGNSAPDKSGLPSDRFSAERTGGSVSTLTIQRTQQEDSAVYLCASSLMRLGEQYFGPGTRLTVT.

This clonotype turned up a few times. This chain links TRBV7-9 with TRBJ2-1, with D tentatively TRBD2 (5 bases). This CDR3 is 15 amino acids long. Trimming removed 2 bases from V and 5 bases from J, with 13 bases in between. CDR1 is SEHNR, CDR2 FQNEAQ, per germline (reference sequence). The CDR3 region is CASSLYERGHNEQFF. In DNA form, the CDR3 reads TGTGCCAGCAGCTTATATGAAAGAGGGCACAATGAGCAGTTCTTC.

A word on this clonotype: One end of the junction varies from germline; a read error may be responsible. This sequence joins TRBV10-3 and TRBJ2-7; maybe TRBD1 (5 bases). Per the germline V gene, CDR1 is ENHRY and CDR2 is SYGVKD. This CDR3 is 12 amino acids long. CDR3 residues: CAIGREGYEQDF. CDR3 nucleotides: TGTGCCATCGGCAGGGAAGGATACGAGCAGGACTTC.

CDR3: CSAMREVTDTQYF. DNA of the CDR3: TGCAGTGCTATGCGGGAGGTGACAGATACGCAGTATTTT. J is TRBJ2-3 and V is TRBV20-1; 8 bases agree with TRBD2. The CDR3 loop spans 13 amino acids. The germline V gene has CDR1 DFQATT and CDR2 SNEGSKA (reference sequence). V gave up 4 bases and J gave up 3 bases; unmatched junction bases: 3.

This clonotype has ten or more counts. This chain links TRBV4-3 with TRBJ2-7; TRBD2 aligns across 11 bases. The length of the CDR3 is 14 residues. CDR1 is LGHNA and CDR2 is YSLEER in the germline V gene. The trim removed 5 bases at V and 3 bases at J, leaving 3 bases unmatched. This chain's CDR3 is CASSVTSGGYEQYF. The CDR3 coding sequence is TGCGCCAGCAGCGTTACTAGCGGGGGCTACGAGCAGTACTTC.

This clonotype showed up just a few times. The rearrangement links TRBV24-1 to TRBJ1-1, with TRBD1 as a possible D gene (5 bases). With 4 bases removed from V and 0 bases from J, the gap between germline ends came to 14 bases. The CDR3 covers 16 residues. The germline gives CDR1 KGHDR, CDR2 SFDVKD. The CDR3 region is CATSDPRGHLNTEAFF. Here the CDR3 DNA reads TGTGCCACCAGTGACCCCCGCGGACATTTGAACACTGAAGCTTTCTTT.

This clonotype has at least ten counts. The chain carries TRBV4-3 and TRBJ2-1, with D perhaps matching TRBD2 (6 bases). Between the trimmed V and J ends, which lost 0 bases and 10 bases, there was a span of 22 bases. Germline values: CDR1 LGHNA, CDR2 YSLEER. The CDR3 totals 17 residues. This CDR3 reads CASSQDSRAGWREEQFF. The CDR3 region has the DNA TGCGCCAGCAGCCAAGATTCCCGCGCGGGGTGGCGAGAGGAGCAGTTCTTC.

This clonotype was found many times. V usage is TRBV20-1 and J usage is TRBJ2-5, with D perhaps matching TRBD1 (5 bases). The V gene lost 0 bases and the J gene lost 1 base, with 12 bases spanning the gap. Germline V gives CDR1 DFQATT, CDR2 SNEGSKA (reference sequence). The CDR3 runs 15 residues. Here the CDR3 reads CSARDQGRVQETQYF. The CDR3 nucleotides are TGCAGTGCTAGAGATCAGGGCAGGGTCCAAGAGACCCAGTACTTC.

This chain connects TRBV2 to TRBJ1-2; tentatively, D is TRBD1 (5 bases). From germline, CDR1 is SNHLY and CDR2 FYNNEI. Trimming left V 6 bases short and J 7 bases short, with 18 bases between. The CDR3 covers 14 residues. CDR3 sequence reads: CASREQGSIVGYTF. For the CDR3, the DNA is TGTGCCAGCAGAGAGCAGGGTAGTATCGTTGGCTACACCTTC. The full variable domain, completed using reference TRBV2 and TRBJ1-2, is EPEVTQTPSHQVTQMGQEVILRCVPISNHLYFYWYRQILGQKVEFLVSFYNNEISEKSEIFDDQFSVERPDGSNFTLKIRSTKLEDSAMYFCASREQGSIVGYTFGSGTRLTVV.

In this sample, this clonotype turned up many times. The CDR3 loop reads CASSLGGAGGIDNEQFF. The CDR3 nucleotides read TGCGCCAGCAGCTTGGGGGGAGCAGGGGGCATAGACAATGAGCAGTTCTTC. This chain joins TRBV5-1 and TRBJ2-1; 8 positions match TRBD1. J was trimmed by 5 bases and V by 0 bases; bases with no gene match: 10. The CDR3 has 17 residues. CDR1 and CDR2 from the germline V gene are SGHRS and YFSETQ.

The chain links TRBV7-3 to TRBJ2-3; D may be TRBD2 (5 bases). Germline V CDR1 and CDR2: SGHTA, FQGTGA. There are 14 residues in the CDR3. V lost 0 bases and J lost 5, with 9 bases in between. The CDR3 nucleotides read TGTGCCAGCAGCTTAACGGTAGCGAGAGATACGCAGTATTTT. It codes for CASSLTVARDTQYF. Looking up the rest from reference TRBV7-3 and TRBJ2-3 gives the full variable domain: GAGVSQTPSNKVTEKGKYVELRCDPISGHTALYWYRQSLGQGPEFLIYFQGTGAADDSGLPNDRFFAVRPEGSVSTLKIQRTERGDSAVYLCASSLTVARDTQYFGPGTRLTVL.

This clonotype was counted many times. V and J are TRBV12-3 or TRBV12-4 and TRBJ2-7; 9 bases map to TRBD1. V shed 2 bases and J 6 bases; nucleotides not matched to a gene: 5. The CDR3 sequence is 14 residues long. The CDR3 bases are TGTGCCAGCAGTTTAACCGGGACAGGGTTCGAGCAGTACTTC. Amino acids: CASSLTGTGFEQYF.

Comment on this clonotype: One end of the junction does not line up with germline, which may come from a read error. V is TRBV28 and J is TRBJ2-5, with D unclear. Germline V gene sequence: CDR1 MDHEN, CDR2 SYDVKM. The CDR3 has 12 residues. The CDR3 sequence: CANSLYQETQYF. The CDR3 DNA reads as TGTGCCAACAGTTTATACCAAGAGACCCAGTACTTC.

In its sample, this clonotype was seen many times. This chain's CDR3 is CASRPTVTNEKLFF. The DNA of the CDR3 is TGTGCCAGCAGACCGACGGTTACTAATGAAAAACTGTTTTTT. This rearrangement joins TRBV6-5 to TRBJ1-4; D remains ambiguous. Germline CDR1 reads MNHEY; CDR2 reads SVGAGI. V was shortened by 6 bases and J by 2 bases, with 10 bases between the two germline ends. The CDR3 sequence is 14 residues long.

At least ten counts were recorded for this clonotype. Its ends do not fully match the called genes, so a read error is possible. The chain joins TRBV5-1 to TRBJ2-5; 7 nucleotides align to TRBD2. The V gene's germline CDR1 is SGHRS and CDR2 YFSETQ. This CDR3 region has 11 residues. CDR3 in DNA: TGTGCCAGCAGCGGGGATGAGACCCAGTACTTC. Protein sequence: CASSGDETQYF.

At least ten counts were recorded for this clonotype. The V call is TRBV9, the J call TRBJ2-7; D may be TRBD2 (5 bases). The ends were cut back, 4 bases at V and 7 bases at J, with 12 bases in the middle. Looked up from germline, CDR1 is SGDLS and CDR2 is YYNGEE. This CDR3 spans 12 amino acids. This CDR3 reads CASSSGRGEQYF. Here the CDR3 DNA reads TGTGCCAGCAGCTCCGGACGGGGTGAGCAGTACTTC.